What follows is one T cell receptor beta chain and its context. Its matching antigen is unknown. This record comes from a study of T-cell memory formation after mild COVID-19. General study results and limits: Within pre-infection memory, some responding clones were found, suggesting cross-reactive memory joined. Day 15 to 85 contracting clones showed balanced CD4/CD8; later expanders leaned CD4+.

TCRdb analysed the 5' RACE reads with MiXCR anew, one entry per CDR3 protein. This sample has about 160,000 distinct CDR3 sequences; roughly 31% occur once, and the top ten carry 9.5% to 15%. The germline V and J ends were trimmed by 0 bases and 3 bases, with 14 bases remaining between them. The CDR3 spans 15 residues. Germline lookup yields CDR1 DFQATT and CDR2 SNEGSKA (reference sequence). The source material was PBMCs or a T cell subset sorted from them (not recorded which). This clonotype was obtained from an adult woman who had mild COVID-19 (a few samples of this study predate the infection). Cell type and time point are not known. This sequence joins TRBV20-1 and TRBJ1-2, with a tentative D call TRBD1 (5 bases). The CDR3 region is CSARDVETGDYGYTF. CDR3 DNA sequence: TGCAGTGCTAGAGATGTTGAGACGGGGGACTATGGCTACACCTTC.